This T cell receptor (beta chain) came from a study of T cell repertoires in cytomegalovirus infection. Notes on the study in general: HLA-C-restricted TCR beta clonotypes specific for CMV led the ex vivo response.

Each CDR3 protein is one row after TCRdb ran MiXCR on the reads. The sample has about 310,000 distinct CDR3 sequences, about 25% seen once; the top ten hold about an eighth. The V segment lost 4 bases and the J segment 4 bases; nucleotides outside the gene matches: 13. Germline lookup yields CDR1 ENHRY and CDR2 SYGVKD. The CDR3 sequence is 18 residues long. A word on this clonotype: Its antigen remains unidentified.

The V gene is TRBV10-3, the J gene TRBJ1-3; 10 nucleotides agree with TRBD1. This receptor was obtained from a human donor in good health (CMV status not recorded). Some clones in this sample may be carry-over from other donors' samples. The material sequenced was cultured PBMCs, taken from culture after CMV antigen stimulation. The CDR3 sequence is CAISARDRGIGGGNTIYF. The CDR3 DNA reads TGTGCCATCAGTGCCCGGGACAGGGGCATCGGAGGAGGAAACACCATATATTTT.